The entry below gives a single T cell receptor beta chain sequence along with its context. This entry belongs to a study of blood T cell repertoires in COVID-19. Across the whole study: Samples of COVID-19 (acute and convalescent) were obtained from the United States, Italy and Spain. Sample material is recorded as cDNA or gDNA derived from T cells, B-cell-depleted T cells, or PBMCs.

Trimming cost V 5 bases and J 2 bases, with 9 bases left between them. Germline V lookup: CDR1 GTSNPN, CDR2 SVGIG (reference sequence). CDR3 length: 12 amino acids. In the original workflow: Estimates of nucleated cell counts were drawn from the amplification of reference gene primers. Data came from immunoSEQ multiplex PCR; TCRdb stores just in-frame clones and leaves some out. V and J calls plus clone size are reproduced from that table; the DNA served to infer D and trimming. The sample yields roughly 310,000 clones, around 90% seen once. The genes are TRBV30 and TRBJ2-5, with D perhaps matching TRBD1 (6 bases). The sequenced sample consisted of peripheral blood. The sequence was collected from a woman aged 30 to 39 with COVID-19, enrolled during active disease. The CDR3 reads CAWARGQETQYF. For the CDR3, the DNA is TGTGCCTGGGCCAGGGGACAAGAGACCCAGTACTTC.